This T cell receptor (beta chain) comes out of a study of blood T cell repertoires in COVID-19. Assay used: immunoSEQ multiplex PCR; TCRdb lists only in-frame clones, some missing. The data hold 350,000 or so clones, with approximately 89% observed a single time. The CDR3 spans 14 residues. V was shortened by 3 bases and J by 5 bases, with 13 bases between the two germline ends. CDR1 SGHTA and CDR2 FQGNSA come from the germline V gene. The chain couples TRBV7-2 to TRBJ1-1; D ambiguous. Sequencing was performed on peripheral blood. The receptor comes from a woman in her sixties or seventies with COVID-19, enrolled during active disease. CDR3 in DNA: TGTGCCAGCAGCTTTCAGAGACTGAGAACTGAAGCTTTCTTT. Translated, it gives CASSFQRLRTEAFF.